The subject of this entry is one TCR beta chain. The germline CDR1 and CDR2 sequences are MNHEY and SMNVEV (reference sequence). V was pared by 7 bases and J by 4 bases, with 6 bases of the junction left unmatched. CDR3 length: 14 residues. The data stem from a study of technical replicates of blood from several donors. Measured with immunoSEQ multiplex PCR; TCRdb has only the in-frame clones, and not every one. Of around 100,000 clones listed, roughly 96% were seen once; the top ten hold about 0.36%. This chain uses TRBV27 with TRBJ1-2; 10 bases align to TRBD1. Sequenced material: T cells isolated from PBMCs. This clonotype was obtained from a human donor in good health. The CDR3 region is CASKVGQGIYGYTF. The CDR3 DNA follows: TGTGCCAGCAAAGTGGGACAGGGGATCTATGGCTACACCTTC.